The sequence of this T cell receptor beta chain was determined in a study of cytomegalovirus exposure and HLA in healthy donors (dated by TCRdb to about 2017). Context from the whole study: In an earlier analysis of several hundred of the donors, 276 Gb of sequence data and 100 million or so unique TCR beta sequences from 150 million to 200 million T cells were reported. An early release covering roughly 640 HLA-typed donors comprised roughly 300 gigabases of sequencing data and approximately 85 million unique TCR sequences. Of the 350 to 450 genotyped donors, 65% to 90% fell in the genetic ancestry cluster associated with self-reported Caucasian donors. The study aimed to test whether cataloging public T cell receptors could reveal signatures of past pathogen exposure. The T cell repertoires of some 700 subjects were profiled by immunosequencing and related to cytomegalovirus serostatus. Along with the approximately 620-subject first cohort, a separate validation cohort of 120 different subjects was used. High-throughput TCR immunosequencing, statistical association of individual TCRs with disease status, and machine learning were combined to predict cytomegalovirus infection status. A later analysis re-analyzed previously published TCR beta repertoires from approximately 670 donors and added high-resolution HLA genotyping to study TCR occurrence patterns. Rather than using new phenotypic data, the later analysis identified candidate immune exposures from TCR beta sequences and from how often those sequences occurred across donors. In an earlier analysis of roughly 600 of the donors, high-throughput TCR beta sequencing was used to judge whether each TCR beta V gene segment behaved as functional or pseudogenic. Donor age, sex, ethnicity and CMV serostatus were compiled alongside the repertoire data. Genome-wide SNP genotypes for about 65% of the roughly 670 donors were used in a later genetic analysis, which treated that subset as a discovery cohort. All discovery cohort repertoires had been generated on a single sequencing platform. Both class I and class II loci were covered by HLA typing, at four-digit resolution. Typing coverage varied by locus: roughly 620-630 donors for A, B, C, DRB1 and DQB1; some 520 for DQA1; over 600 for DPA1; roughly 470 for DPB1. About 5 DR-DQ haplotypes were handled as single units for association and clustering, since linkage in the cohort was strong. Across roughly 420 genotyped donors of the cohort, an average of about 240,000 unique TCR beta nucleotide sequences per donor were sequenced, and around 20% of those sequences were non-productive.

Library preparation was by the immunoSEQ multiplex PCR assay. A mixture of 60 forward primers for TCR Vbeta segments and 13 reverse primers for TCR Jbeta segments was used in the multiplex PCR. A multiplex PCR assay on genomic DNA amplified the CDR3 region of rearranged TCR beta genes. The amplified TCR beta libraries were sequenced on the Illumina HiSeq System as 87-base-pair reads. The source study handled its data this way. Across the roughly 670 repertoires, a later analysis counted approximately 83 million unique TCR beta chains, 9.5 million to 12 million of which were shared by at least two donors. Raw reads were error-corrected and collapsed into unique sequences with a nearest-neighbor algorithm that merged closely related sequences to remove PCR and sequencing errors. To assign V, D and J gene segments, CDR3 sequences were aligned to IMGT reference sequences. For a sequence to be retained, a match of at least six nucleotides was required to both a V gene segment and a J gene segment. A rearrangement counted as productive if the CDR3 had no stop codons and remained in frame with V and J, and every other rearrangement counted as non-productive. Following IMGT convention, CDR3 was defined as the stretch from the second conserved V-encoded cysteine to the conserved J-encoded phenylalanine. The earlier analysis of some 550 of the donors excluded any sequence lacking an unambiguous match to a single V gene segment. An earlier analysis of fewer than 750 of the donors classified V segments as functional when productive rearrangements were above 56.7% and as segregating when the standard deviation between donors was above 5%. A statistical classification framework was built for diagnosing cytomegalovirus status from the catalog of TCR beta chain sequences. In a later analysis, V and J genes were assigned by comparing TCR nucleotide sequences against IMGT/GENE-DB human TR gene sequences. The TCRdist pipeline was used in a later analysis to assign CDR3 sequences and most-parsimonious VDJ recombination scenarios. In a later analysis, each TCR beta chain was defined by its CDR3 amino acid sequence together with its V-gene family, and reads without a unique V-gene family were excluded. A later analysis removed 450 to 600 highly shared, low-generation-probability nucleotide sequences to deal with suspected cross-contamination and a sequencing artifact. For each public chain, a later analysis derived a clonal expansion index from normalized ranks of inferred template counts within each repertoire. In a later analysis, generation probabilities were computed using a VDJ recombination model fitted to out-of-frame rearrangements, and the results were checked against IGoR. A later analysis scored TCR-TCR, TCR-HLA and TCR-CMV co-occurrence with hypergeometric tests, applying a repertoire-size bias correction to TCR pairs. A later analysis estimated false discovery rates by permuting HLA or CMV assignments 20 times. In a later analysis, co-occurring TCRs were grouped with DBSCAN, and TCRdist sequence similarity was added when clustering was performed within HLA-allele-positive subsets. Repertoires with fewer than 30,000 or more than 120,000 public chains, plus five repertoires with anomalous nucleotide sharing, were excluded from co-occurrence clustering. TCRdb stores this immuneACCESS table with in-frame sequences only. Part of the clones is absent; in the studies checked, under half of the shortfall reflects unresolved V genes, and no reason is known for the rest. V and J calls and clone size are given by that table; D and trimming were obtained from the DNA. The table for this sample shows 180,000 or so clones. About 0.8% of the sample comes from the top ten.

General conclusions and limits of the study: Broadly in line with IMGT annotations, most TCR beta V segments showed up in productive rearrangements about 87% or about 30% of the time in an earlier analysis of approximately 640 of the donors. Linkage disequilibrium might explain the correlated functional status among segregating V segments, but an unknown experimental factor could not be ruled out. A further reported finding was that TCR beta sequences accurately predicted the HLA-A and HLA-B alleles for most subjects in the first cohort. Some IMGT-functional V segments, including TRBV6-2 and TRBV6-3, could not be distinguished by the 87-base-pair reads and were therefore excluded. Because some donors lacked HLA typing at each locus, the association tests relied only on the typed subset. In a later analysis, TCR association rates were found to vary across HLA loci, with the most associated TCRs seen for DRB1 alleles and the fewest for HLA-C alleles. Sequencing depth was assumed to be roughly uniform across donors in the presence/absence analyses, though that assumption may not hold. In vitro tests confirmed that three of the cytomegalovirus-associated TCR beta chains recognize cytomegalovirus antigens. Specific HLA alleles were associated with 15,000 to 20,000 TCR beta sequences at a false discovery rate of 0.05 in a later analysis. In a later genetic analysis, a missense DCLRE1C variant was associated with V-gene and J-gene trimming of TCR beta chains, and the association was replicated in an independent cohort. A later analysis found that most CMV-associated TCR beta chains appeared HLA-restricted, with HLA associations seemingly driven largely by CMV exposure. The authors suggested that the approach could potentially be generalized to other disease states and immunological phenotypes. A later genetic analysis reported fewer N-insertions in productive TCRs among donors in an Asian-associated ancestry cluster than the roughly 620-donor mean. A later analysis found that HLA-associated TCR beta chains were more clonally expanded and had lower generation probabilities than equally common non-associated chains. Most TCR sequences were observed very rarely across donors, whereas some public TCRs were present in many individuals. In the study, about 150 TCR beta chains were listed as associated with cytomegalovirus. When HLA alleles, especially DR and DQ, strongly co-occurred, attributing TCR associations to individual alleles was difficult. Roughly 15 rarely observed V segments, including chromosome 9 orphons, were excluded from the earlier analysis of several hundred of the donors because counts were too low. In both the original and validation cohorts, the classifier was reported to diagnose cytomegalovirus status with high specificity and sensitivity. For the cohort, immune exposure information was limited to CMV serostatus. This cohort had only TCR beta chains sequenced, and the lack of alpha or paired-chain data limited which features could be detected. The sequencing pipeline was judged likely to have produced a cluster of highly shared sequence variants as a technical artifact. In a later analysis, several top co-occurrence clusters were reported to appear linked to parvovirus B19, influenza, CMV and Epstein-Barr virus.

With regard to this clone: What this receptor recognizes is not known.

The cohort was made up of approximately 670 healthy bone marrow donors. At the time of sampling, all cohort members were nominally healthy, though unrecorded immune exposures were likely present. The donor was CMV seropositive and belonged to the group of some 290 seropositive cohort members. Every donor gave a peripheral blood sample, and the peripheral blood mononuclear cells from that sample were used for TCR beta sequencing. Genomic DNA was extracted from the blood cell samples with the Qiagen DNeasy Blood Extraction Kit. The CDR3 runs 14 residues from the cysteine to the phenylalanine. The kept DNA is CDR3 alone, 42 bases in frame from the first base. The CDR1 and CDR2 encoded by the germline V gene (reference sequence) are SGHAT and FQDESV. Cut back by 4 bases and 2 bases, the V and J ends lie 11 bases apart.

The material sequenced was PBMCs. This TCR derives from a woman aged 18-29 years in good health and CMV-seropositive. The chain uses TRBV11-1 and TRBJ1-1, with TRBD1 as a weak D call on 6 bases. The CDR3: CASSSSDSNTEAFF. The base sequence is TGTGCCAGCAGCTCATCGGACAGTAACACTGAAGCTTTCTTT.